This T cell receptor beta chain appears in the sequencing data of a study of T cell responses to AZD1222 COVID-19 vaccine. Broader study findings: The breadth and depth of Spike-specific TCRs increased once two AZD1222 doses had been given. Sampling that yielded the repertoires occurred only after the peak T cell response. Reports say nearly half of spike-specific TCRs go after unmutated variant regions.

Turning to this clone: The antigen remains unidentified.

Method: immunoSEQ multiplex PCR; TCRdb's copy keeps in-frame clones and lacks some. This table holds approximately 140,000 clones, 85% to 95% found once. CDR1 is MDHEN, CDR2 SYDVKM, per germline. CDR3 length: 15 amino acids. The V gene end was trimmed by 5 bases and the J gene end by 3 bases; junction bases not matched to a gene: 9. Sequencing used peripheral blood, obtained on day 0 of MenACWY control vaccination. The chain recombines TRBV28 with TRBJ1-1, with 7 positions matching TRBD1. The receptor's source is an adult in good health. CDR3 sequence reads: CASSTWDSPYTEAFF. The CDR3 DNA is TGTGCCAGCAGTACCTGGGACAGCCCTTACACTGAAGCTTTCTTT.